The 31 T cell receptor beta chains reported below all come from one sample, sequenced in a study of blood T cell repertoires in COVID-19. The table came from immunoSEQ multiplex PCR; TCRdb's copy has only in-frame clones and leaves some out. Of some 290,000 clones in the sample, 89% are singletons; the top ten hold 8.5% to 14%. The sequenced sample was peripheral blood. These receptors all come from a woman in her twenties or thirties with COVID-19, enrolled during active disease.

This sequence joins TRBV23-1 and TRBJ1-1; 8 bases fit TRBD1. TRBV23-1 is classed as an ORF, of uncertain function. The CDR3 extends over 13 amino acids. The V and J ends lost 8 bases and 5 bases, in that order; junction bases with no gene match: 7. The CDR3 coding sequence is TGCGCCAGCGATCACAGGGGGAGGACTGAAGCTTTCTTT. Its translation is CASDHRGRTEAFF.

The chain couples TRBV4-1 to TRBJ2-7; no reliable D call. The CDR3 runs 17 residues. Germline CDR1 and CDR2: MGHRA and YSYEKL. V was pared by 1 base and J by 2 bases, with 18 bases between. DNA of the CDR3: TGCGCCAGCAGCCAAGCCGCTCCTATCCGCTTAACCTACGAGCAGTACTTC. It codes for CASSQAAPIRLTYEQYF.

The chain has TRBV30 and TRBJ1-2, with D possibly matching TRBD1 (6 bases). Germline V lookup: CDR1 GTSNPN, CDR2 SVGIG (reference sequence). The CDR3 sequence is 12 residues long. V was trimmed by 4 bases and J by 6 bases, leaving 12 bases between them. CDR3 protein: CAWNVQGDGYTF. CDR3 sequence (DNA): TGTGCCTGGAACGTACAGGGTGATGGCTACACCTTC.

The chain carries TRBV6-1 and TRBJ1-3; 8 nucleotides agree with TRBD1. This CDR3 comprises 14 residues. Germline trimming cut 2 bases from V and 8 bases from J; bases unmatched to any gene: 5. Germline values: CDR1 MNHNS, CDR2 SASEGT. CDR3 loop: CASSEPGQADTIYF. In nucleotides, the CDR3 is TGTGCCAGCAGTGAACCGGGACAGGCGGACACCATATATTTT.

J is TRBJ2-1 and V is TRBV7-9, with D possibly TRBD1 on 5 matching bases. Trimming took off 2 bases at V and 0 bases at J, with 17 bases between the two ends. The CDR3 spans 18 residues. The germline V gene encodes CDR1 SEHNR and CDR2 FQNEAQ (reference sequence). CDR3 DNA sequence: TGTGCCAGCAGCTTAAGGGTCGCAGGGCGAAGCTCCTACAATGAGCAGTTCTTC. Translated: CASSLRVAGRSSYNEQFF.

The rearrangement joins TRBV9 to TRBJ2-5; TRBD1 aligns across 9 bases. J gave up 4 bases and V 0 bases, and 7 bases lay outside the gene matches. This CDR3 spans 16 amino acids. Germline V gene data show CDR1 as SGDLS and CDR2 as YYNGEE. The CDR3 sequence: CASSVGATGGVETQYF. The CDR3 DNA reads as TGTGCCAGCAGCGTAGGGGCAACAGGGGGCGTAGAGACCCAGTACTTC.

CDR3 DNA sequence: TGTGCCAGCCTAGGCGGGGAGCAGTTCTTC. Encoded protein: CASLGGEQFF. The chain recombines TRBV19 with TRBJ2-1; possibly TRBD2 for D (5 bases). With 9 bases removed from V and 10 bases from J, the gap between germline ends came to 10 bases. CDR3 length equals 10 residues. Germline CDR1 reads LNHDA; CDR2 reads SQIVND (reference sequence).

The table lists this clone with a few counts. Other DNA sequences in the same sample also yield this CDR3. The rearrangement uses TRBV7-9 and TRBJ1-1, with TRBD1 as a possible D gene (5 bases). Germline loops: CDR1 SEHNR, CDR2 FQNEAQ (reference sequence). This CDR3 is 12 amino acids long. V shed 2 bases and J shed 4 bases, with 5 bases lying between them. CDR3 coding DNA: TGTGCCAGCAGCTTAAGGGGCACTGAAGCTTTCTTT. This encodes CASSLRGTEAFF.

This chain joins TRBV11-3 and TRBJ2-2; 11 bases are shared with TRBD2. This CDR3 is built from 13 residues. The germline CDR1 and CDR2 sequences are SGHNT and YENEEA. Trimming removed 6 bases from V and 7 bases from J; junction bases left unmatched: 1. The CDR3 sequence is CASRGLAVGELFF. The CDR3 region has the DNA TGTGCCAGCAGGGGACTAGCGGTCGGGGAGCTGTTTTTT.

The CDR3 loop is CASSQEHREFDYEQYF. Here the CDR3 DNA reads TGTGCCAGCAGCCAAGAGCACAGGGAGTTTGACTACGAGCAGTACTTC. The chain combines TRBV7-9 with TRBJ2-7; a possible D gene is TRBD1 (6 bases). The germline V gene encodes CDR1 SEHNR and CDR2 FQNEAQ (reference sequence). Trimming cost V 5 bases and J 3 bases, with 20 bases left between them. This CDR3 has 16 amino acids. The full variable domain, completed using reference TRBV7-9 and TRBJ2-7, is DTGVSQNPRHKITKRGQNVTFRCDPISEHNRLYWYRQTLGQGPEFLTYFQNEAQLEKSRLLSDRFSAERPKGSFSTLEIQRTEQGDSAMYLCASSQEHREFDYEQYFGPGTRLTVT.

This chain joins TRBV3-1 (or the pseudogene TRBV3-2) and TRBJ2-7; 7 positions match TRBD2. The V gene's germline CDR1 is LGHDT and CDR2 YNNKEL (reference sequence). After removal of 0 bases from V and 6 bases from J, the junction contained 2 bases not matched to a gene. CDR3 length: 13 amino acids. The CDR3 sequence: CASSQEGRGEQYF. The DNA for the CDR3 is TGTGCCAGCAGCCAAGAAGGGAGGGGCGAGCAGTACTTC.

This chain connects TRBV27 to TRBJ1-2; D is perhaps TRBD1 (6 bases). The germline V and J ends were trimmed by 3 bases and 0 bases, with 14 bases remaining between them. This CDR3 is 16 amino acids long. Germline V gene lookup returns CDR1 MNHEY and CDR2 SMNVEV (reference sequence). CDR3 coding DNA: TGTGCCAGCAGTTTTTCGGCAGGGGAAGCTAACTATGGCTACACCTTC. Translation: CASSFSAGEANYGYTF.

CDR3 sequence (DNA): TGTGCCAGCAGCTCATGTGGGCGCCCCACTGAAGCTTTCTTT. Protein: CASSSCGRPTEAFF. The chain joins TRBV7-4 to TRBJ1-1; the D is unclear. V lost 4 bases to trimming and J lost 4 bases, with 13 bases between them. CDR1 is SGHVT and CDR2 is SQSDAQ in the germline V gene. The CDR3 extends over 14 amino acids.

This sequence joins TRBV27 and TRBJ2-7; the match to TRBD2 covers 8 bases. This CDR3 has 15 amino acids. Losses at the gene ends were 6 bases for V and 1 base for J; bases not matched to a gene: 8. Germline V gene sequence: CDR1 MNHEY, CDR2 SMNVEV (reference sequence). The CDR3 is CASSGGVYGSYEQYF. In DNA, the CDR3 is TGTGCCAGCAGCGGGGGGGTCTATGGGTCCTACGAGCAGTACTTC.

The rearrangement uses TRBV14 and TRBJ1-2, with D possibly matching TRBD1 (5 bases). V shed 1 base and J shed 4 bases, with 10 bases lying between them. Germline CDR1 reads SGHDN; CDR2 reads FVKESK. The CDR3 sequence is 14 residues long. The CDR3 here is CASSQVDSFYGYTF. The CDR3 nucleotides are TGTGCCAGCAGCCAAGTCGACAGCTTCTATGGCTACACCTTC.

The chain is built from TRBV28 and TRBJ1-5; 7 bases are shared with TRBD1. V dropped 6 bases and J dropped 0; count of bases not matched to a gene: 17. The CDR3 is 19 residues long. Germline V lookup: CDR1 MDHEN, CDR2 SYDVKM. The CDR3 DNA is TGTGCCAGCAGACGGCGCCGGGACAGTCCTACTTATAGCAATCAGCCCCAGCATTTT. Protein sequence: CASRRRRDSPTYSNQPQHF. Together with reference TRBV28 and TRBJ1-5, the CDR3 gives the full variable domain: DVKVTQSSRYLVKRTGEKVFLECVQDMDHENMFWYRQDPGLGLRLIYFSYDVKMKEKGDIPEGYSVSREKKERFSLILESASTNQTSMYLCASRRRRDSPTYSNQPQHFGDGTRLSIL.

In this sample, this clone turned up a few times. The V call is TRBV3-1 (or the pseudogene TRBV3-2), the J call TRBJ2-2; the D is unclear. Germline CDR1 LGHDT, CDR2 YNNKEL (reference sequence). The CDR3 spans 15 residues. V lost 3 bases and J lost 0, with 8 bases in between. CDR3 DNA sequence: TGTGCCAGCAGCCATGGCACCACGAACACCGGGGAGCTGTTTTTT. This translates into CASSHGTTNTGELFF.

This clone was found once. This chain connects TRBV7-2 to TRBJ2-7; the match to TRBD2 covers 11 bases. The CDR3 has 16 amino acids. In germline, CDR1 is SGHTA, CDR2 FQGNSA. The trim removed 5 bases at V and 4 bases at J, leaving 10 bases unmatched. The CDR3 nucleotides are TGTGCCAGCAGCGTGGGACTAGCGGTCCAGATTTACGAGCAGTACTTC. It encodes CASSVGLAVQIYEQYF.

The chain has TRBV9 and TRBJ2-3; maybe TRBD1 (6 bases). This CDR3 spans 15 amino acids. The germline CDR1 and CDR2 sequences are SGDLS and YYNGEE. V lost 2 bases and J lost 0, with 10 bases in between. The chain's CDR3 is CASSVGTSSTDTQYF. The CDR3 nucleotides are TGTGCCAGCAGCGTCGGGACAAGCAGCACAGATACGCAGTATTTT. Complete variable domain (other parts from reference TRBV9 and TRBJ2-3): DSGVTQTPKHLITATGQRVTLRCSPRSGDLSVYWYQQSLDQGLQFLIQYYNGEERAKGNILERFSAQQFPDLHSELNLSSLELGDSALYFCASSVGTSSTDTQYFGPGTRLTVL.

The chain recombines TRBV28 with TRBJ1-1, with D maybe TRBD1 (6 bases). Per the germline V gene, CDR1 is MDHEN and CDR2 is SYDVKM. This CDR3 has 18 amino acids. V was shortened by 6 bases and J by 0 bases, with 23 bases between the two germline ends. The CDR3 region has the DNA TGTGCCAGCAGCCAATCACTTCCCAGGGGCGGCATGAACACTGAAGCTTTCTTT. This encodes CASSQSLPRGGMNTEAFF.

The chain has TRBV11-2 and TRBJ1-4; weak D call: TRBD1 (6 bases). Looked up from germline, CDR1 is SGHAT and CDR2 is FQNNGV. Trimming cost V 0 bases and J 10 bases, with 15 bases left between them. The CDR3 totals 15 residues. CDR3 sequence reads: CASSLDRGGGTKLFF. Here the CDR3 DNA reads TGTGCCAGCAGCTTAGATAGGGGAGGGGGGACAAAACTGTTTTTT. Combining the CDR3 with reference TRBV11-2 and TRBJ1-4 gives the whole variable domain EAGVAQSPRYKIIEKRQSVAFWCNPISGHATLYWYQQILGQGPKLLIQFQNNGVVDDSQLPKDRFSAERLKGVDSTLKIQPAKLEDSAVYLCASSLDRGGGTKLFFGSGTQLSVL.

V is TRBV6-1 and J is TRBJ2-1, with 14 bases that match TRBD2. The germline V gene has CDR1 MNHNS and CDR2 SASEGT. The CDR3 has 20 amino acids. V was clipped by 2 bases and J by 5 bases; unmatched bases: 14. For the CDR3, the DNA is TGTGCCAGCAGTGAAATAATTTGGGGACTAGCGGGGGATTGGGACAATGAGCAGTTCTTC. Its protein product is CASSEIIWGLAGDWDNEQFF.

The V and J genes are TRBV4-1 and TRBJ2-7; 8 bases align to TRBD1. V shed 3 bases and J 5 bases; nucleotides not matched to a gene: 9. The CDR3 has 15 amino acids. Germline V gives CDR1 MGHRA, CDR2 YSYEKL. CDR3 in DNA: TGCGCCAGCAGCCATCCCCAGGGGGCGTTGAACGAGCAGTACTTC. It specifies CASSHPQGALNEQYF.

The V call is TRBV11-2, the J call TRBJ1-1, with 7 bases fitting TRBD1. The CDR3 length is 14 residues. After removal of 3 bases from V and 1 base from J, the junction contained 2 bases not matched to a gene. Germline V lookup: CDR1 SGHAT, CDR2 FQNNGV. CDR3 amino acids: CASSFYRGNTEAFF. CDR3 nucleotides: TGTGCCAGCAGCTTTTACAGGGGGAACACTGAAGCTTTCTTT. Variable domain in full (rest from reference TRBV11-2 and TRBJ1-1): EAGVAQSPRYKIIEKRQSVAFWCNPISGHATLYWYQQILGQGPKLLIQFQNNGVVDDSQLPKDRFSAERLKGVDSTLKIQPAKLEDSAVYLCASSFYRGNTEAFFGQGTRLTVV.

This clone was observed a handful of times. V is TRBV18 and J is TRBJ1-2, with D tentatively TRBD1 (6 bases). This CDR3 region has 13 residues. Germline V gene lookup returns CDR1 KGHSH and CDR2 LQKENI. Trimming cost V 6 bases and J 3 bases, with 11 bases left between them. CDR3 bases: TGTGCCAGCTCGGACAGAGGAGACTATGGCTACACCTTC. Amino acids: CASSDRGDYGYTF.

The chain is built from TRBV10-1 and TRBJ2-3; the match to TRBD2 covers 10 bases. Germline V gene sequence: CDR1 WNHNN, CDR2 SYGVQD (reference sequence). The CDR3 extends over 19 amino acids. V lost 2 bases to trimming and J lost 0 bases; unmatched junction nucleotides: 11. CDR3 nucleotide sequence: TGCGCCAGCAGTGAGGAGTCTAGCGGGGGACTCGATAGCACAGATACGCAGTATTTT. Its protein is CASSEESSGGLDSTDTQYF.

V gene TRBV3-1 (or the pseudogene TRBV3-2) combines with J gene TRBJ1-2; no firm D call. The germline V gene has CDR1 LGHDT and CDR2 YNNKEL (reference sequence). The CDR3 runs 16 residues. Trimming stripped 2 bases from V and 2 bases from J, with 15 bases between. The CDR3 DNA is TGTGCCAGCAGCCAACTGGAGGCAGTCCCGAACTATGGCTACACCTTC. This gives the protein CASSQLEAVPNYGYTF.

The rearrangement uses TRBV5-6 and TRBJ2-7; TRBD1 agrees at 9 bases. The V gene's germline CDR1 is SGHDT and CDR2 YYEEEE. V lost 3 bases to trimming and J lost 3 bases; unmatched junction nucleotides: 4. The CDR3 is 14 residues long. The CDR3 DNA sequence: TGTGCCAGCAGCTGGGGACAGGGAGACTACGAGCAGTACTTC. Residues: CASSWGQGDYEQYF.

The rearrangement links TRBV9 to TRBJ1-1; D gene ambiguous. There are 15 residues in the CDR3. Germline loops: CDR1 SGDLS, CDR2 YYNGEE. V lost 3 bases and J lost 1, with 13 bases in between. The CDR3, as DNA: TGTGCCAGCAGCGACCCTACCGGGAGGAACACTGAAGCTTTCTTT. Protein product: CASSDPTGRNTEAFF.

V is TRBV4-2 and J is TRBJ2-2; D possibly corresponds to TRBD2 (5 bases). CDR1 is LGHNA, CDR2 YNFKEQ, per germline. This CDR3 has 24 residues. The germline V and J ends were trimmed by 0 bases and 4 bases, with 36 bases remaining between them. CDR3 in amino acids: CASSQDFGEPFWYDGREPTGELFF. Here the CDR3 DNA reads TGTGCCAGCAGCCAAGATTTTGGGGAGCCCTTCTGGTATGACGGGCGCGAACCCACCGGGGAGCTGTTTTTT.

The chain joins TRBV5-1 to TRBJ1-6; no firm D call. CDR1 and CDR2 (germline): SGHRS, YFSETQ. The V gene lost 2 bases and the J gene lost 7 bases, with 13 bases spanning the gap. The CDR3 covers 15 residues. The DNA of the CDR3 is TGCGCCAGCAGCTTTTTTTCTGGCCAGAATTCACCCCTCCACTTT. This gives the protein CASSFFSGQNSPLHF.